The next 32 T cell receptor beta chains were all read from a single sample in a study of T cell repertoires in cytomegalovirus infection. TCRdb passed the reads through MiXCR, listing each CDR3 protein once. The data contain approximately 490,000 distinct CDR3 sequences, about 11% of them singletons. The specimen was PBMCs. The receptors originated from a human donor in good health (CMV status not recorded). Some clones in this sample may be carry-over from other donors' samples.

J is TRBJ1-5 and V is TRBV6-5; a possible D gene is TRBD1 (6 bases). Germline V CDR1 and CDR2: MNHEY, SVGAGI. The CDR3 has 13 residues. Trimming cost V 5 bases and J 7 bases, with 12 bases left between them. The CDR3 bases are TGTGCCAGCAGTAGGGGGGCGCAACAGCCCCAGCATTTT. It encodes CASSRGAQQPQHF.

This clonotype was observed a few times. The CDR3: CASSPAAGAGYTF. The CDR3 nucleotides are TGTGCCAGCAGCCCCGCCGCGGGGGCTGGCTACACCTTC. J is TRBJ1-2 and V is TRBV7-9, with D perhaps matching TRBD1 (6 bases). Germline CDR1 is SEHNR and CDR2 is FQNEAQ (reference sequence). Trimming pared 5 bases from V and 7 bases from J, leaving 14 bases between. The CDR3 is made up of 13 amino acids.

This clonotype came up many times. The genes are TRBV30 and TRBJ2-7; no firm D call. V gave up 2 bases and J gave up 0 bases, with 14 bases separating them. Germline V gives CDR1 GTSNPN, CDR2 SVGIG (reference sequence). CDR3 length equals 15 residues. CDR3 bases: TGTGCCTGGAGTCTATCGGCAGCTAGCTCCTACGAGCAGTACTTC. This encodes CAWSLSAASSYEQYF.

The sample holds many counts of this clonotype. V and J are TRBV28 and TRBJ1-2, with D perhaps TRBD1 (5 bases). Trimming stripped 8 bases from V and 8 bases from J, with 18 bases between. This CDR3 contains 13 residues. Germline CDR1 MDHEN, CDR2 SYDVKM. The CDR3 loop is CASGSGLFGGYTF. The CDR3, as DNA: TGTGCCAGCGGATCGGGACTTTTCGGCGGCTACACCTTC.

This clonotype was seen ten or more times. The chain has TRBV28 and TRBJ1-3; 7 bases match TRBD1. Germline V gene data show CDR1 as MDHEN and CDR2 as SYDVKM. V shed 2 bases, J shed 2 bases, and the junction held 3 bases outside the gene matches. This CDR3 contains 15 residues. The CDR3 nucleotides read TGTGCCAGCAGTTTAGGAGGACAGGCTGGAAACACCATATATTTT. Amino acids: CASSLGGQAGNTIYF.

With respect to this clonotype: This may be a read error, as it is one base from a much larger clone. J is TRBJ1-5 and V is TRBV6-1; D uncertain. CDR1 is MNHNS, CDR2 SASEGT, per germline. V lost 11 bases and J 0 bases, leaving 14 bases between the germline ends. This CDR3 region has 14 residues. CDR3 sequence: CAVFGGHSNQPQHF. CDR3 coding DNA: TGTGCCGTTTTTGGCGGCCATAGCAATCAGCCCCAGCATTTT.

The rearrangement links TRBV5-6 to TRBJ2-7, with D perhaps matching TRBD2 (5 bases). CDR1 is SGHDT, CDR2 YYEEEE, per germline. V dropped 1 base and J dropped 5 bases, with 10 bases sitting between them. CDR3 length equals 13 residues. The CDR3 is CASSLLEEDEQYF. Written as DNA, the CDR3 is TGTGCCAGCAGCTTGTTGGAGGAGGACGAGCAGTACTTC. Filled out from reference TRBV5-6 and TRBJ2-7, the complete variable domain reads DAGVTQSPTHLIKTRGQQVTLRCSPKSGHDTVSWYQQALGQGPQFIFQYYEEEERQRGNFPDRFSGHQFPNYSSELNVNALLLGDSALYLCASSLLEEDEQYFGPGTRLTVT.

This clonotype was seen many times. The chain employs TRBV6-1 and TRBJ1-1; no firm D call. This CDR3 region has 10 residues. Per the germline V gene, CDR1 is MNHNS and CDR2 is SASEGT. The V and J ends lost 8 bases and 5 bases respectively, with 6 bases between them. DNA of the CDR3: TGTGCCAGCGCTTGGACTGAAGCTTTCTTT. It yields the protein CASAWTEAFF.

The table lists this clonotype with many counts. The chain joins TRBV28 to TRBJ1-2; TRBD1 agrees at 9 bases. J was trimmed by 2 bases and V by 8 bases; bases with no gene match: 9. Germline CDR1 and CDR2: MDHEN and SYDVKM. There are 15 residues in the CDR3. The CDR3 nucleotides read TGTGCCAGCGCGGCGACAGGGGGAGGGAACTATGGCTACACCTTC. Translation gives CASAATGGGNYGYTF.

This clonotype was recorded at least ten times. V and J are TRBV7-2 and TRBJ1-1, with D unclear. Germline V gene data show CDR1 as SGHTA and CDR2 as FQGNSA. The V gene lost 5 bases and the J gene lost 10 bases, with 17 bases spanning the gap. This CDR3 has 13 residues. The CDR3 DNA follows: TGTGCCAGCAGCCGTGGGCAGTCTCTGACAGCTTTCTTT. This translates into CASSRGQSLTAFF.

This clonotype has ten or more counts. The chain recombines TRBV7-8 with TRBJ2-4; no clear D gene. V was clipped by 5 bases and J by 0 bases, with 14 bases between them. The V gene's germline CDR1 is SGHVS and CDR2 FQNEAQ. The CDR3 covers 16 residues. CDR3 amino acids: CASSPSRSLAKNIQYF. CDR3 DNA: TGTGCCAGCAGCCCCTCTAGATCTTTAGCCAAAAACATTCAGTACTTC.

This clonotype was counted at least ten times. The V and J genes are TRBV19 and TRBJ1-2; D not certain. CDR1 LNHDA and CDR2 SQIVND come from the germline V gene (reference sequence). The CDR3 sequence is 14 residues long. V was trimmed by 5 bases and J by 0 bases, leaving 10 bases between them. CDR3 nucleotides: TGTGCCAGTAGTGCAATTACATCTAACTATGGCTACACCTTC. This codes for CASSAITSNYGYTF.

This clonotype was seen repeatedly, ten times or more. The chain carries TRBV19 and TRBJ1-5; D is uncertain. Looked up from germline, CDR1 is LNHDA and CDR2 is SQIVND (reference sequence). The V gene lost 2 bases and the J gene lost 5 bases, with 10 bases spanning the gap. The CDR3 spans 14 residues. The CDR3 nucleotides are TGTGCCAGTAGTATACGCGTCTCCGATCAGCCCCAGCATTTT. It yields the protein CASSIRVSDQPQHF.

This clonotype came up a few times. The chain carries TRBV19 and TRBJ2-2; D remains ambiguous. The V end lost 5 bases, the J end lost 5 bases, and 12 bases lay between the germline ends. CDR1 and CDR2 (germline): LNHDA, SQIVND (reference sequence). This CDR3 has 14 residues. The chain's CDR3 is CASSPEWVTGELFF. CDR3 in DNA: TGTGCCAGTAGTCCCGAGTGGGTAACCGGGGAGCTGTTTTTT.

The chain carries TRBV9 and TRBJ2-5; no clear D. This CDR3 contains 15 residues. V lost 2 bases, J lost 1 base, and 12 bases lay in between. Germline-derived CDR1 and CDR2 are SGDLS and YYNGEE. CDR3 nucleotide sequence: TGTGCCAGCAGCGTCGACCGACACCCCCAAGAGACCCAGTACTTC. Translated: CASSVDRHPQETQYF.

There are many counts of this clonotype. V and J are TRBV27 and TRBJ1-5; 7 bases are a match to TRBD1. The V and J ends lost 5 bases and 3 bases, in that order; junction bases with no gene match: 4. The CDR3 length is 14 residues. CDR1 is MNHEY, CDR2 SMNVEV, per germline (reference sequence). The CDR3 is CASSNRGFNQPQHF. The DNA of the CDR3 is TGTGCCAGCAGTAACAGGGGTTTCAATCAGCCCCAGCATTTT.

This clonotype was detected ten times or more. This chain links TRBV2 with TRBJ2-1, with D possibly matching TRBD1 (5 bases). CDR3 size: 15 residues. Trimming shortened V by 8 bases and J by 6 bases, and 20 bases separated the two germline ends. Per the germline V gene, CDR1 is SNHLY and CDR2 is FYNNEI. This chain's CDR3 is CASRRGSRVLNEQFF. The CDR3 nucleotides read TGTGCCAGCCGTAGGGGTTCCCGGGTCCTCAATGAGCAGTTCTTC.

The chain's CDR3 is CSVEEYSGRVNEQFF. The CDR3 DNA reads TGCAGCGTTGAAGAGTATAGCGGGAGAGTTAATGAGCAGTTCTTC. The rearrangement uses TRBV29-1 and TRBJ2-1, with TRBD2 identical over 9 bases. This CDR3 has 15 residues. Germline V lookup: CDR1 SQVTM, CDR2 ANQGSEA. V dropped 0 bases and J dropped 7; count of bases not matched to a gene: 7.

This clonotype turned up a few times. The chain links TRBV20-1 to TRBJ2-1, with 7 positions matching TRBD2. The V gene end was trimmed by 5 bases and the J gene end by 8 bases; junction bases not matched to a gene: 15. Germline V CDR1 and CDR2: DFQATT, SNEGSKA (reference sequence). The CDR3 has 15 amino acids. DNA of the CDR3: TGCAGTGCTTTAACCGGGACTACCCCGTCGGATGAGCAGTTCTTC. Translated: CSALTGTTPSDEQFF.

This clonotype was picked up many times. V usage is TRBV12-3 or TRBV12-4 and J usage is TRBJ1-1; D is undetermined. The CDR3 runs to 12 residues. Trimming cost V 1 base and J 11 bases, with 11 bases left between them. The CDR3: CASSLEPNRAFF. DNA of the CDR3: TGTGCCAGCAGTTTAGAACCGAATCGGGCTTTCTTT.

This clonotype was found a few times. This chain connects TRBV29-1 to TRBJ2-5, with D uncertain. V gave up 5 bases and J gave up 2 bases, with 15 bases separating them. There are 14 residues in the CDR3. From germline, CDR1 is SQVTM and CDR2 ANQGSEA. DNA of the CDR3: TGCAGCGTTAAGACGCAGGTTAATCAAGAGACCCAGTACTTC. Translation gives CSVKTQVNQETQYF.

This clonotype was found many times. V and J are TRBV25-1 and TRBJ2-3, with D perhaps matching TRBD1 (6 bases). V was clipped by 3 bases and J by 4 bases, with 14 bases between them. Germline CDR1 MGHDK, CDR2 SYGVNS. The CDR3 totals 15 residues. The CDR3 loop is CASSDLGGRADTQYF. CDR3 nucleotide sequence: TGTGCCAGCAGTGATTTAGGGGGTCGTGCAGATACGCAGTATTTT.

This clonotype was seen many times. The V call is TRBV30, the J call TRBJ2-5; D perhaps matches TRBD2 (5 bases). Trimming took 0 bases from V and 5 from J, leaving 7 bases between them. CDR3 length: 12 residues. Germline CDR1 and CDR2: GTSNPN and SVGIG (reference sequence). The CDR3, as DNA: TGTGCCTGGAGTGTAGGCGGGGAGACCCAGTACTTC. Its protein product is CAWSVGGETQYF.

There are many counts of this clonotype. V usage is TRBV7-6 and J usage is TRBJ2-1; a weak D match, TRBD1 (6 bases). Trimming took 0 bases from V and 6 from J, leaving 21 bases between them. The CDR3 is made up of 18 amino acids. From germline, CDR1 is SGHVS and CDR2 FNYEAQ. The CDR3 sequence is CASSLAPPDRRWVNEQFF. CDR3 sequence (DNA): TGTGCCAGCAGCTTAGCCCCTCCCGACAGGCGCTGGGTCAATGAGCAGTTCTTC.

This clonotype has at least ten counts. This chain links TRBV20-1 with TRBJ2-5; D remains ambiguous. Germline CDR1 and CDR2: DFQATT and SNEGSKA (reference sequence). Trimming took 0 bases from V and 6 from J, leaving 5 bases between them. The CDR3 is made up of 11 amino acids. The CDR3 DNA follows: TGCAGTGCTAGAGAAGACAAGACCCAGTACTTC. Translated, it gives CSAREDKTQYF.

This clonotype was picked up many times. The V call is TRBV6-1, the J call TRBJ1-1; 10 nucleotides align to TRBD1. There are 16 residues in the CDR3. With 6 bases clipped from V and 1 base from J, the junction kept 8 bases outside the gene matches. The germline CDR1 and CDR2 sequences are MNHNS and SASEGT. CDR3 region: CASRVRQGATNTEAFF. The CDR3 nucleotides are TGTGCCAGCAGGGTAAGACAGGGGGCGACGAACACTGAAGCTTTCTTT.

This clonotype has a count of ten or more. The chain has TRBV6-5 and TRBJ2-3, with a weak D call TRBD2 (5 bases). The germline V and J ends were trimmed by 6 bases and 1 base, with 11 bases remaining between them. This CDR3 is built from 14 residues. Per the germline V gene, CDR1 is MNHEY and CDR2 is SVGAGI. In DNA form, the CDR3 reads TGTGCCAGCAGCCGCACCGGGGGCACAGATACGCAGTATTTT. This codes for CASSRTGGTDTQYF.

At least ten counts were recorded for this clonotype. The chain employs TRBV7-2 and TRBJ1-2; no clear D. The length of the CDR3 is 14 residues. Germline CDR1 and CDR2: SGHTA and FQGNSA. V was trimmed by 1 base and J by 6 bases, leaving 12 bases between them. DNA for the CDR3: TGTGCCAGCAGCTTAGGGGCAGGAGGTGATGGCTACACCTTC. It yields the protein CASSLGAGGDGYTF.

This clonotype came up many times. This chain uses TRBV6-4 with TRBJ2-1; 7 bases agree with TRBD2. V trimming: 2 bases; J trimming: 8 bases; junction bases outside the gene matches: 0. The CDR3 has 12 residues. From germline, CDR1 is MRHNA and CDR2 SNTAGT. The DNA of the CDR3 is TGTGCCAGCAGTGACGGGGGGGATGAGCAGTTCTTC. Translation: CASSDGGDEQFF.

This sequence joins TRBV5-6 and TRBJ2-2; D may correspond to TRBD1 or TRBD2 (5 bases each). This CDR3 region has 16 residues. CDR1 and CDR2 from the germline V gene are SGHDT and YYEEEE. With 2 bases removed from V and 3 bases from J, the gap between germline ends came to 14 bases. CDR3 nucleotides: TGTGCCAGCAGCTTAAGTGACAGAGGGTACACCGGGGAGCTGTTTTTT. It is translated as CASSLSDRGYTGELFF.

In this sample, this clonotype turned up a few times. The chain has TRBV28 and TRBJ1-2; D unclear. The CDR3 spans 13 residues. Germline V lookup: CDR1 MDHEN, CDR2 SYDVKM. The ends were cut back, 6 bases at V and 4 bases at J, with 12 bases in the middle. The chain's CDR3 is CASSPPGSYGYTF. Written as DNA, the CDR3 is TGTGCCAGCAGCCCCCCGGGGAGCTATGGCTACACCTTC.

This clonotype was detected many times. The junction and the germline gene differ at one end; a read error may be behind it. In DNA, the CDR3 is TGCGCCAGCAGCTTGTGGACAGACTCCTCCGAGCAGTACTTC. It encodes CASSLWTDSSEQYF. The V gene is TRBV5-1, the J gene TRBJ2-7; tentative D call: TRBD1 (6 bases). The CDR3 consists of 14 residues. Germline V gene sequence: CDR1 SGHRS, CDR2 YFSETQ.